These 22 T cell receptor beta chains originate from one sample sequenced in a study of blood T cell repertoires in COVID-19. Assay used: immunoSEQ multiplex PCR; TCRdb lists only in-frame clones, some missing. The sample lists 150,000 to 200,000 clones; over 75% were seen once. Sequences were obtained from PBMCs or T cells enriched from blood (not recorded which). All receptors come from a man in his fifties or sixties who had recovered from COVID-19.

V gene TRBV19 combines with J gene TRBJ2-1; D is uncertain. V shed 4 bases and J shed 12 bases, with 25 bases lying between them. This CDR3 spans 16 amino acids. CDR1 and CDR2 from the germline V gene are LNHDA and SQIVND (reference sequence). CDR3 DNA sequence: TGTGCCAGTAGTACCCCCGACCCCAAATTTAGCATTTTGCAGTTCTTC. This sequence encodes CASSTPDPKFSILQFF.

DNA for the CDR3: TGTGCCAGCAGTTTAAGATTCGGCTACAATGAGCAGTTCTTC. Protein: CASSLRFGYNEQFF. The J gene is TRBJ2-1, the V gene TRBV28; D is unclear. Germline lookup yields CDR1 MDHEN and CDR2 SYDVKM. The CDR3 spans 14 residues. Trimming removed 2 bases at V and 3 bases at J, with 8 bases between. Based on the CDR3 plus reference TRBV28 and TRBJ2-1, the full variable domain is DVKVTQSSRYLVKRTGEKVFLECVQDMDHENMFWYRQDPGLGLRLIYFSYDVKMKEKGDIPEGYSVSREKKERFSLILESASTNQTSMYLCASSLRFGYNEQFFGPGTRLTVL.

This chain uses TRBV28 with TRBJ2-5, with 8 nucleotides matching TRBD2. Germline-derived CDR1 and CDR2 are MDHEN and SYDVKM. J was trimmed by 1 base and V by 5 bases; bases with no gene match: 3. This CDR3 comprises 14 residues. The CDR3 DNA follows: TGTGCCAGCAGTCTCGGGGGGGTCCAAGAGACCCAGTACTTC. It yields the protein CASSLGGVQETQYF.

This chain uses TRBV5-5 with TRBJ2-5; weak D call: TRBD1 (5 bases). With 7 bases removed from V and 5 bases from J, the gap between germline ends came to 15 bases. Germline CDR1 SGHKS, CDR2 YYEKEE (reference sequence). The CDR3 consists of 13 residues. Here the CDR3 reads CASRTGSGETQYF. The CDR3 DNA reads TGTGCCAGCCGGACCGGGTCAGGGGAGACCCAGTACTTC.

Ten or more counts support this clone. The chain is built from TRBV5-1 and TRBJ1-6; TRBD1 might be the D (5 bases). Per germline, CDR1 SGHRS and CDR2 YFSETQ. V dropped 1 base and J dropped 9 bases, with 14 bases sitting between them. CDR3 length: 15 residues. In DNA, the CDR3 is TGCGCCAGCAGCTTGCAGGGCGACTTGGGTTCACCCCTCCACTTT. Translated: CASSLQGDLGSPLHF.

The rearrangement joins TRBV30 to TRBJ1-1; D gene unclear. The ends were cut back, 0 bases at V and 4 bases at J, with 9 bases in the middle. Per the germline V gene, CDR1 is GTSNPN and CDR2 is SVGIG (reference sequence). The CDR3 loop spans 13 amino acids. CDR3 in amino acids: CAWSVSIGTEAFF. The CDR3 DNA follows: TGTGCCTGGAGTGTTTCCATCGGCACTGAAGCTTTCTTT.

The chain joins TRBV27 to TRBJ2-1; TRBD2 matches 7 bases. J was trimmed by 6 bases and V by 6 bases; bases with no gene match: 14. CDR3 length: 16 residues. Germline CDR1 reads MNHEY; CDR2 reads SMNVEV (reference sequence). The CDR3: CASSLSGLGFPNEQFF. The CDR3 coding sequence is TGTGCCAGCAGCCTGAGCGGACTAGGGTTCCCCAATGAGCAGTTCTTC.

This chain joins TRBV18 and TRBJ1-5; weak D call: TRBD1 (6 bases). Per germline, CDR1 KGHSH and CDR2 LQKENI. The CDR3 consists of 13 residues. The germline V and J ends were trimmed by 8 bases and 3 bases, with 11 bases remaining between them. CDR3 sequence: CASTTGFNQPQHF. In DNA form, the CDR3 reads TGTGCCAGCACCACAGGGTTCAATCAGCCCCAGCATTTT.

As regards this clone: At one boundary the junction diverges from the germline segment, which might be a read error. Here the CDR3 reads CASSSSRTRSGTDTQYF. The CDR3 region has the DNA TGTGCTAGCAGCTCCTCCCGTACTAGATCAGGAACAGATACGCAGTATTTT. This chain connects TRBV7-7 to TRBJ2-3; tentatively, D is TRBD2 (5 bases). CDR1 and CDR2 from the germline V gene are SSHAT and FNYEAQ (reference sequence). The CDR3 covers 17 residues.

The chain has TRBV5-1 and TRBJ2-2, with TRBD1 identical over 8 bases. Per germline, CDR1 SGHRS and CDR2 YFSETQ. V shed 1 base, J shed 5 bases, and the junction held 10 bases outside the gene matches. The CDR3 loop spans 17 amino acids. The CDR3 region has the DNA TGCGCCAGCAGCTTGTCGTCAGGGGGCGGCTTAACCGGGGAGCTGTTTTTT. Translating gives CASSLSSGGGLTGELFF.

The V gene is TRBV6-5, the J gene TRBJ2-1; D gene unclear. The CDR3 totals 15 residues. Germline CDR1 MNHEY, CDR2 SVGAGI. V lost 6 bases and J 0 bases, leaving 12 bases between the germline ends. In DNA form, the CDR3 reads TGTGCCAGCAGAAGGATAGCCACCTCCTACAATGAGCAGTTCTTC. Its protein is CASRRIATSYNEQFF.

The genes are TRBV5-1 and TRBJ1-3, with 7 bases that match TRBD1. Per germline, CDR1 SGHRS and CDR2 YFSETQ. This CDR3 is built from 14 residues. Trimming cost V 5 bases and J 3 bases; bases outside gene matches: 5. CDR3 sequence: CASSPGGNGNTIYF. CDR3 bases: TGCGCCAGCAGTCCAGGGGGTAATGGAAACACCATATATTTT. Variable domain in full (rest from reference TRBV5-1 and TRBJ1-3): KAGVTQTPRYLIKTRGQQVTLSCSPISGHRSVSWYQQTPGQGLQFLFEYFSETQRNKGNFPGRFSGRQFSNSRSEMNVSTLELGDSALYLCASSPGGNGNTIYFGEGSWLTVV.

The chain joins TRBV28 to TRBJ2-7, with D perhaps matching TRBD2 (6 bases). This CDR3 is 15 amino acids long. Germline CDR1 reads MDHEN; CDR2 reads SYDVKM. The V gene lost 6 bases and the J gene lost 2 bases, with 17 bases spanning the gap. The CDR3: CASRKSPGAAYEQYF. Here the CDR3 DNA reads TGTGCCAGCAGGAAATCCCCGGGAGCCGCCTACGAGCAGTACTTC.

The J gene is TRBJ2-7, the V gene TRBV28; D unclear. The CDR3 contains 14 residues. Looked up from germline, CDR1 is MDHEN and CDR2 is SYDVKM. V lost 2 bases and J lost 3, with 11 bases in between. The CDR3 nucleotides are TGTGCCAGCAGTTTAGTGGCTAGTCACTACGAGCAGTACTTC. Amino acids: CASSLVASHYEQYF.

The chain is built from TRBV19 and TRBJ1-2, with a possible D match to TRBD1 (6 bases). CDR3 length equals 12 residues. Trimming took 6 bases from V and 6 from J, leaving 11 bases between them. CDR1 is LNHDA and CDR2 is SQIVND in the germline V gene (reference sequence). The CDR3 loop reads CASRAAGDGYTF. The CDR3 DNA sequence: TGTGCCAGTAGGGCGGCAGGGGATGGCTACACCTTC.

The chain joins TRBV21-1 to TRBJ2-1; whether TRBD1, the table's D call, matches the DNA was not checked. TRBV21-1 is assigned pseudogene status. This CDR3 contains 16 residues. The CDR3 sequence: CASIKTGRSSYNEQFF. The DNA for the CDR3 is TGTGCCAGCATCAAGACAGGGAGAAGTTCCTACAATGAGCAGTTCTTC.

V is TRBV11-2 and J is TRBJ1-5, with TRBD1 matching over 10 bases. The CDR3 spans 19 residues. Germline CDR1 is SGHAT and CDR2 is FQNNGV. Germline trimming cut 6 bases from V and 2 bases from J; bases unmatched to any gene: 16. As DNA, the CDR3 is TGTGCCAGCAGTTGCCCCGGGACAGGGGAAAAGATTTGCAATCAGCCCCAGCATTTT. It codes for CASSCPGTGEKICNQPQHF.

In DNA, the CDR3 is TGTGCCAGCAGCTTACAGGGAGGGGACACTGAAGCTTTCTTT. The encoded protein is CASSLQGGDTEAFF. The V call is TRBV3-1 (or the pseudogene TRBV3-2), the J call TRBJ1-1, with D perhaps TRBD1 (6 bases). The CDR3 is 14 amino acids. Germline CDR1 reads LGHDT; CDR2 reads YNNKEL (reference sequence). The V end was cut by 5 bases, the J end by 3 bases, with 13 bases between.

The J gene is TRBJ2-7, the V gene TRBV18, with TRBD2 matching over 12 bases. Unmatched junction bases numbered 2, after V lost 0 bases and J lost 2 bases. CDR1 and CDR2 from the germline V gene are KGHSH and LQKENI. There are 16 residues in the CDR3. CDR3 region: CASSPPASGGAYEQYF. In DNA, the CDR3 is TGTGCCAGCTCACCACCGGCTAGCGGGGGGGCCTACGAGCAGTACTTC.

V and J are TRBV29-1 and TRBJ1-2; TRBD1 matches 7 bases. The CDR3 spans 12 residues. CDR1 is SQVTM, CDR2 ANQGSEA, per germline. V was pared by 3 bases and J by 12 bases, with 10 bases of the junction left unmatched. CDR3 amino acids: CSVDSTGTVNTF. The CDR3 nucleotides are TGCAGCGTTGACTCGACCGGGACAGTGAACACCTTC. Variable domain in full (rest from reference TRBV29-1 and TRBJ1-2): SAVISQKPSRDICQRGTSLTIQCQVDSQVTMMFWYRQQPGQSLTLIATANQGSEATYESGFVIDKFPISRPNLTFSTLTVSNMSPEDSSIYLCSVDSTGTVNTFGSGTRLTVV.

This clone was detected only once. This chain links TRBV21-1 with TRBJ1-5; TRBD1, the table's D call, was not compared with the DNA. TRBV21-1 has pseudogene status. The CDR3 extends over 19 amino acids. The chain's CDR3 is CASSKTTSAGGSSNQPQHF. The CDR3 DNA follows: TGTGCCAGCAGCAAAACCACGTCTGCAGGGGGCTCTAGCAATCAGCCCCAGCATTTT.

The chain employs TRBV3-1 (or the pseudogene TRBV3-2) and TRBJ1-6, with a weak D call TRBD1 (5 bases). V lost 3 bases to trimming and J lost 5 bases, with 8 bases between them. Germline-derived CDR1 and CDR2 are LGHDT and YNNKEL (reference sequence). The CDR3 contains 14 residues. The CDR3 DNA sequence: TGTGCCAGCAGCCAGGGACTGGATAATTCACCCCTCCACTTT. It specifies CASSQGLDNSPLHF.